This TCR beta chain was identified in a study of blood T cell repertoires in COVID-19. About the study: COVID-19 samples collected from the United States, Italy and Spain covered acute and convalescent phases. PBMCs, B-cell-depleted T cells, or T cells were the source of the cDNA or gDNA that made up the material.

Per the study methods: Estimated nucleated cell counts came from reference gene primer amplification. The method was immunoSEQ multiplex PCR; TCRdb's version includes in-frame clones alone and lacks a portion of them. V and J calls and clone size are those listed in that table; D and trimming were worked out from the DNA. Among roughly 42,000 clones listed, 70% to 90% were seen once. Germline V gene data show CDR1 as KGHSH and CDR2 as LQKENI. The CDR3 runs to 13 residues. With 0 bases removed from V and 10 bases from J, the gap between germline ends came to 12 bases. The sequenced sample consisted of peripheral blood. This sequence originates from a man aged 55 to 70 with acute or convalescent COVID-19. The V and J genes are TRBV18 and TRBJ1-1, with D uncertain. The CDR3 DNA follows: TGTGCCAGCTCACCACCGGGGAGGGTCGGAGCTTTCTTT. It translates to CASSPPGRVGAFF. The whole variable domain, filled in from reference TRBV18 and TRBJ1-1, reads NAGVMQNPRHLVRRRGQEARLRCSPMKGHSHVYWYRQLPEEGLKFMVYLQKENIIDESGMPKERFSAEFPKEGPSILRIQQVVRGDSAAYFCASSPPGRVGAFFGQGTRLTVV.